Shown below are 27 T cell receptor beta chains from a single sample sequenced in a study of cytotoxic CD8 clonotypes in ibrutinib-treated CLL. Clones were read by immunoSEQ multiplex PCR, and TCRdb kept only the in-frame ones, dropping some. The profile covers around 77,000 clones, with 75% to 85% appearing a single time and 7.7% taken by the ten largest. Sequenced here: PBMCs, sampled at disease progression, from a patient treated with ibrutinib. The source is a human donor with chronic lymphocytic leukemia.

J is TRBJ2-3 and V is TRBV6-6, with 8 positions matching TRBD1. Germline CDR1 is MNHNY and CDR2 is SVGAGI (reference sequence). The ends lost 4 bases at V and 5 bases at J; junction bases unmatched: 2. The CDR3 runs 13 residues. The CDR3 region has the DNA TGTGCCAGCAGTTCAGGGGGCGAAGATACGCAGTATTTT. The encoded protein is CASSSGGEDTQYF.

This clone was seen only a few times. This chain joins TRBV15 and TRBJ2-7; D is possibly TRBD2 (5 bases). Trimming pared 8 bases from V and 1 base from J, leaving 12 bases between. This CDR3 has 13 amino acids. Germline V lookup: CDR1 LNHNV, CDR2 YYDKDF (reference sequence). CDR3 protein: CATSSGKSYEQYF. CDR3 in DNA: TGTGCCACCTCCTCCGGGAAATCCTACGAGCAGTACTTC.

This clone was recorded a few times. V is TRBV5-1 and J is TRBJ1-1; a possible D gene is TRBD1 (5 bases). V was clipped by 5 bases and J by 0 bases, with 14 bases between them. Germline CDR1 is SGHRS and CDR2 is YFSETQ. The CDR3 contains 15 residues. Here the CDR3 reads CASRRDSAMNTEAFF. CDR3 in DNA: TGCGCCAGCAGGAGGGACTCGGCCATGAACACTGAAGCTTTCTTT.

This clone was observed a handful of times. The CDR3 DNA follows: TGCGCCAGCAGCTTGGCCCGGTACATGGACGGGATCTATGGCTACACCTTC. Protein sequence: CASSLARYMDGIYGYTF. The genes are TRBV5-1 and TRBJ1-2; D is uncertain. V was trimmed by 0 bases and J by 4 bases, leaving 19 bases between them. Per germline, CDR1 SGHRS and CDR2 YFSETQ. This CDR3 contains 17 residues.

This clone appeared a few times. The V call is TRBV1, the J call TRBJ1-2; TRBD1 is the table's D call and was not checked against the DNA. TRBV1 is termed a pseudogene. The CDR3 covers 13 residues. CDR3 coding DNA: TGCACCAGCAGCCTCCCAGGGAACTATGGCTACACCTTC. Amino acid sequence: CTSSLPGNYGYTF.

The J gene is TRBJ2-7, the V gene TRBV11-3; 7 nucleotides line up with TRBD2. The V segment lost 7 bases and the J segment 2 bases; nucleotides outside the gene matches: 14. The germline CDR1 and CDR2 sequences are SGHNT and YENEEA. The CDR3 covers 16 residues. The CDR3 sequence: CASTEPGLPLTYEQYF. The DNA for the CDR3 is TGTGCCAGCACCGAACCGGGACTACCTCTAACCTACGAGCAGTACTTC.

A word on this clone: In the same sample, other DNA sequences code for this CDR3. The rearrangement links TRBV20-1 to TRBJ2-7; D uncertain. There are 11 residues in the CDR3. With 0 bases removed from V and 6 bases from J, the gap between germline ends came to 6 bases. In germline, CDR1 is DFQATT, CDR2 SNEGSKA (reference sequence). CDR3 region: CSARDVPEQYF. CDR3 nucleotides: TGCAGTGCTAGAGATGTACCCGAGCAGTACTTC.

The sample holds a few counts of this clone. The chain joins TRBV7-3 to TRBJ2-1; 11 positions match TRBD2. Unmatched junction bases numbered 5, after V lost 5 bases and J lost 5 bases. The CDR3 contains 15 residues. Germline V gene sequence: CDR1 SGHTA, CDR2 FQGTGA. The CDR3 loop is CASSPLAGGDNEQFF. The CDR3 nucleotides read TGTGCCAGCAGCCCATTAGCGGGAGGGGACAATGAGCAGTTCTTC.

The chain has TRBV9 and TRBJ2-5, with 10 bases aligning to TRBD2. Germline loops: CDR1 SGDLS, CDR2 YYNGEE. The CDR3 sequence is 15 residues long. With V trimmed by 0 bases and J by 3 bases, 2 bases remained unmatched. The CDR3 DNA is TGTGCCAGCAGCGTAGATCTAGCGGGAGAAGAGACCCAGTACTTC. Translated: CASSVDLAGEETQYF.

The chain joins TRBV9 to TRBJ2-3; a weak D match, TRBD1 (6 bases). This CDR3 comprises 14 residues. Germline V CDR1 and CDR2: SGDLS, YYNGEE. With 0 bases removed from V and 3 bases from J, the gap between germline ends came to 8 bases. The chain's CDR3 is CASSVDQGTDTQYF. DNA for the CDR3: TGTGCCAGCAGCGTAGACCAGGGGACAGATACGCAGTATTTT.

V usage is TRBV30 and J usage is TRBJ1-5; D is uncertain. This CDR3 spans 15 amino acids. Germline assignment: CDR1 GTSNPN and CDR2 SVGIG (reference sequence). Trimming removed 0 bases from V and 0 bases from J, with 9 bases in between. The CDR3 bases are TGTGCCTGGAGTGTTGGGGATTATAGCAATCAGCCCCAGCATTTT. Its protein is CAWSVGDYSNQPQHF.

With respect to this clone: One junction end disagrees with the germline gene, perhaps due to a read error. The chain joins TRBV7-9 to TRBJ2-3, with a weak D call TRBD2 (5 bases). The CDR3 contains 16 residues. CDR1 is SEHNR and CDR2 is FQNEAQ in the germline V gene (reference sequence). The CDR3: CASTVPGSSLTDAQYF. The DNA of the CDR3 is TGTGCCAGCACCGTCCCGGGATCCTCCCTCACAGATGCGCAGTATTTT.

The chain combines TRBV27 with TRBJ2-1; D gene uncertain. V lost 10 bases and J lost 4, with 14 bases in between. This CDR3 region has 13 residues. Germline CDR1 and CDR2: MNHEY and SMNVEV (reference sequence). CDR3 residues: CATSSLAYNEQFF. In DNA form, the CDR3 reads TGTGCCACCTCGTCGTTAGCTTACAATGAGCAGTTCTTC.

This CDR3 reads CASSPASTYEQYF. CDR3 bases: TGCGCCAGCAGCCCAGCCAGTACCTACGAGCAGTACTTC. The chain uses TRBV5-1 and TRBJ2-7; D remains ambiguous. The length of the CDR3 is 13 residues. Trimming stripped 4 bases from V and 2 bases from J, with 10 bases between. The germline gives CDR1 SGHRS, CDR2 YFSETQ.

The genes are TRBV18 and TRBJ2-2; 7 bases are shared with TRBD1. J was trimmed by 5 bases and V by 6 bases; bases with no gene match: 15. The CDR3 has 17 residues. Per germline, CDR1 KGHSH and CDR2 LQKENI. The CDR3 sequence: CASSLDRTGWGTGELFF. CDR3 coding DNA: TGTGCCAGCTCCCTCGACCGGACAGGATGGGGAACCGGGGAGCTGTTTTTT.

This chain connects TRBV5-1 to TRBJ2-2; 7 positions match TRBD1. Germline assignment: CDR1 SGHRS and CDR2 YFSETQ. The CDR3 covers 16 residues. V lost 0 bases, J lost 2 bases, and 4 bases stayed unmatched. CDR3 residues: CASSLGGGPNTGELFF. CDR3 DNA: TGCGCCAGCAGCTTGGGAGGGGGCCCTAACACCGGGGAGCTGTTTTTT.

This clone was seen only once. The rearrangement joins TRBV29-1 to TRBJ2-3; TRBD2 is a possible D gene (5 bases). V shed 2 bases and J shed 7 bases, with 16 bases lying between them. This CDR3 is built from 14 residues. Germline CDR1 reads SQVTM; CDR2 reads ANQGSEA. The CDR3 loop reads CSVELTAGIHTQYF. In nucleotides, the CDR3 is TGCAGCGTTGAATTAACGGCCGGGATTCATACGCAGTATTTT.

This clone occurred once. The V gene is TRBV29-1, the J gene TRBJ2-5, with 10 bases fitting TRBD1. V trimming: 6 bases; J trimming: 5 bases; junction bases outside the gene matches: 9. Germline CDR1 SQVTM, CDR2 ANQGSEA. The CDR3 is 14 residues long. The CDR3 loop is CSVILPGQGETQYF. CDR3 in DNA: TGCAGCGTCATCCTACCGGGACAGGGGGAGACCCAGTACTTC.

This clone turned up a few times. V and J are TRBV9 and TRBJ1-2; D is possibly TRBD1 (5 bases). The V end was cut by 0 bases, the J end by 8 bases, with 11 bases between. CDR3 length equals 13 residues. Germline assignment: CDR1 SGDLS and CDR2 YYNGEE. CDR3 nucleotide sequence: TGTGCCAGCAGCGTAGTGCCGGGACGGGGCTACACCTTC. Translating gives CASSVVPGRGYTF.

This clone came up a few times. The chain has TRBV4-1 and TRBJ2-7, with D uncertain. The germline CDR1 and CDR2 sequences are MGHRA and YSYEKL. V shed 0 bases and J shed 0 bases, with 9 bases lying between them. The CDR3 totals 15 residues. DNA for the CDR3: TGCGCCAGCAGCCAAGAGAAGGATAGCTCCTACGAGCAGTACTTC. Protein: CASSQEKDSSYEQYF.

The chain employs TRBV14 and TRBJ2-3; a possible D gene is TRBD2 (5 bases). Germline V lookup: CDR1 SGHDN, CDR2 FVKESK. V lost 6 bases, J lost 0 bases, and 10 bases lay in between. The CDR3 spans 14 residues. The CDR3 protein is CASRPPGSTDTQYF. CDR3 sequence (DNA): TGTGCCAGCAGGCCTCCGGGGAGCACAGATACGCAGTATTTT.

This clone was observed a handful of times. The chain joins TRBV18 to TRBJ2-3, with D possibly being TRBD2 (6 bases). Deletions cut 4 bases from V and 6 bases from J, with 20 bases between. Germline CDR1 reads KGHSH; CDR2 reads LQKENI. This CDR3 region has 16 residues. The CDR3 nucleotides are TGTGCCAGCTCACAAACGGAGGAGGGTAGTGCGGATACGCAGTATTTT. Protein sequence: CASSQTEEGSADTQYF.

The V gene is TRBV10-2, the J gene TRBJ2-4; a possible D gene is TRBD1 (6 bases). The CDR3 spans 20 residues. The V and J ends lost 6 bases and 1 base respectively, with 28 bases between them. Germline-derived CDR1 and CDR2 are WSHSY and SAAADI. CDR3 sequence (DNA): TGCGCCAGCAGCGTCCCGTCTTCCGGGACACCAATTCTGGCCAAAAACATTCAGTACTTC. Its protein product is CASSVPSSGTPILAKNIQYF.

The gene calls are TRBV2 and TRBJ2-1, with no clear D. Trimming cost V 0 bases and J 1 base, with 7 bases left between them. Germline loops: CDR1 SNHLY, CDR2 FYNNEI. The CDR3 is 15 amino acids. The CDR3 coding sequence is TGTGCCAGCAGTGAAGCAGGTCCTTCCTACAATGAGCAGTTCTTC. Translating gives CASSEAGPSYNEQFF.

This clone was counted between two and nine times. The genes are TRBV27 and TRBJ1-2, with D possibly matching TRBD1 (6 bases). V was trimmed by 3 bases and J by 3 bases, leaving 8 bases between them. This CDR3 is 13 amino acids long. From germline, CDR1 is MNHEY and CDR2 SMNVEV (reference sequence). The CDR3 DNA reads TGTGCCAGCAGTTTCGGGGGCGACTATGGCTACACCTTC. It codes for CASSFGGDYGYTF.

CDR3 region: CASSLYTTPSQETQYF. The CDR3 DNA follows: TGTGCCAGCAGCCTTTATACAACCCCATCCCAAGAGACCCAGTACTTC. This chain uses TRBV28 with TRBJ2-5; D is unclear. CDR3 size: 16 residues. Trimming removed 6 bases from V and 1 base from J, with 18 bases in between. Germline loops: CDR1 MDHEN, CDR2 SYDVKM.

The chain carries TRBV27 and TRBJ2-2; 10 bases map to TRBD1. Germline lookup yields CDR1 MNHEY and CDR2 SMNVEV (reference sequence). The CDR3 spans 14 residues. V trimming: 4 bases; J trimming: 6 bases; junction bases outside the gene matches: 2. Here the CDR3 reads CASSWGQGSGELFF. The CDR3 bases are TGTGCCAGCAGTTGGGGACAGGGGTCCGGGGAGCTGTTTTTT.